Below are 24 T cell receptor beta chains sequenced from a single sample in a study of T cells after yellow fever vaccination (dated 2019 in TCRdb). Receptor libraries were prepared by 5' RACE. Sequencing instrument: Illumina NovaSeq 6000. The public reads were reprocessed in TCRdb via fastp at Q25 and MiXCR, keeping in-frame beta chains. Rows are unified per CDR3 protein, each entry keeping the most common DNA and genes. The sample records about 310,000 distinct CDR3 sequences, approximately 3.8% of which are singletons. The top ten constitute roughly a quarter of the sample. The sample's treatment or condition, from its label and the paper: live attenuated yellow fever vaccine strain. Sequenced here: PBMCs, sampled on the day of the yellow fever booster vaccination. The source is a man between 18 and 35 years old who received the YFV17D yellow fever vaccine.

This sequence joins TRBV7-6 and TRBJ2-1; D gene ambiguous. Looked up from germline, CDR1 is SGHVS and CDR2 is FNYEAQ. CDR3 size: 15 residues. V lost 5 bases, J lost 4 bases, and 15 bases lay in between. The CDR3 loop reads CASSRWADAYNEQFF. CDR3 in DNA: TGTGCCAGCAGCCGGTGGGCGGACGCTTACAATGAGCAGTTCTTC.

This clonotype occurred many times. The CDR3 coding sequence is TGCGCCAGCAGCTTGGTACCCGCGGTAATCGGGGCTTATGAGCAGTTCTTC. Protein: CASSLVPAVIGAYEQFF. The chain couples TRBV5-1 to TRBJ2-1; D is tentatively TRBD1 or TRBD2 (5 bases each). V was trimmed by 0 bases and J by 8 bases, leaving 21 bases between them. CDR1 is SGHRS and CDR2 is YFSETQ in the germline V gene. The CDR3 totals 17 residues.

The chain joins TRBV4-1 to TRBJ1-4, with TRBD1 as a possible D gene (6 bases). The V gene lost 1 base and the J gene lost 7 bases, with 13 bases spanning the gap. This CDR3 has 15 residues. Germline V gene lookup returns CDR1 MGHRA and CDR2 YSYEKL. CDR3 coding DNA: TGCGCCAGCAGCCAAGGTTGGGGGGCGCGTGAAAAACTGTTTTTT. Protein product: CASSQGWGAREKLFF.

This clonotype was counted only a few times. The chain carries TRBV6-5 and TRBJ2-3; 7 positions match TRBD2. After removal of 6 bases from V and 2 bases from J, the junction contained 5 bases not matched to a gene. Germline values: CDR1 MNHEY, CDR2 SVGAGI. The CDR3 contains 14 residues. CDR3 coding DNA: TGTGCCAGCAGGGGCGGGGGATTCACAGATACGCAGTATTTT. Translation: CASRGGGFTDTQYF.

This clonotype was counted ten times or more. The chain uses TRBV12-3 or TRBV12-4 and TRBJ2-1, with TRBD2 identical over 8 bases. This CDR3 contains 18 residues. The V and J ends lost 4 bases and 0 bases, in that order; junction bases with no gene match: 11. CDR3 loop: CASSSRGGGTSSYNEQFF. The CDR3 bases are TGTGCCAGCAGTTCAAGAGGCGGGGGGACAAGCTCCTACAATGAGCAGTTCTTC.

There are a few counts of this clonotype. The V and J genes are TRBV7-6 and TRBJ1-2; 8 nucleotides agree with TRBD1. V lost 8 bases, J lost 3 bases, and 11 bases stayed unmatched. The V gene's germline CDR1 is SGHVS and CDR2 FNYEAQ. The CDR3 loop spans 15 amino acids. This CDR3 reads CASSSTLTGDYGYTF. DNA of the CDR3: TGTGCCAGCTCGTCCACTTTGACAGGGGACTATGGCTACACCTTC.

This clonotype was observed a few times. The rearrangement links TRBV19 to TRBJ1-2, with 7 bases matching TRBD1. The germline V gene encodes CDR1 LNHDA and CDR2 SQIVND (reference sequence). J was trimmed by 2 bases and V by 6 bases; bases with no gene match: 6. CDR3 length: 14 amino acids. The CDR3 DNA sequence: TGTGCCAGTAGATCACCGGGACAGAACTATGGCTACACCTTC. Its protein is CASRSPGQNYGYTF.

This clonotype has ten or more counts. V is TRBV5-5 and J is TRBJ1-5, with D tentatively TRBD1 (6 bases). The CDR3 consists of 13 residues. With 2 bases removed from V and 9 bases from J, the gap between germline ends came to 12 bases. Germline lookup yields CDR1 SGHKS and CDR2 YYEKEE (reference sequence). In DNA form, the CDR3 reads TGTGCCAGCAGCTTAGGGGGGCGCGGGCCCCAGCATTTT. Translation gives CASSLGGRGPQHF.

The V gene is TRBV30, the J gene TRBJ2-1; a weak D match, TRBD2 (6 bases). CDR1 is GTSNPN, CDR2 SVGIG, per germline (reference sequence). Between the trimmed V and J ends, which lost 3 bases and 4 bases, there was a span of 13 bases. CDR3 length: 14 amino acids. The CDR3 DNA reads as TGTGCCTGGAGCCTACTAGCTACGTACAATGAGCAGTTCTTC. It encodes CAWSLLATYNEQFF.

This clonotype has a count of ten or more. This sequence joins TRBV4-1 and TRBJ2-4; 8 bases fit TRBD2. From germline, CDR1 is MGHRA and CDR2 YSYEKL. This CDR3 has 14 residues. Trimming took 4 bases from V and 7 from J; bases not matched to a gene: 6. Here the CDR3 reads CASSRGLVGNIQYF. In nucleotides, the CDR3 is TGCGCCAGCAGCCGGGGACTAGTGGGGAACATTCAGTACTTC.

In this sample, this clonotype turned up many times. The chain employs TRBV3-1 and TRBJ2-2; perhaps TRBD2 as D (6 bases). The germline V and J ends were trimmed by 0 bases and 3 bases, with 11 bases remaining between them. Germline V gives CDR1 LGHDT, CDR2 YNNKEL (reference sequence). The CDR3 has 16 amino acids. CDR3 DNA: TGTGCCAGCAGCCAAGATAGCGCGGGATACACCGGGGAGCTGTTTTTT. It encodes CASSQDSAGYTGELFF.

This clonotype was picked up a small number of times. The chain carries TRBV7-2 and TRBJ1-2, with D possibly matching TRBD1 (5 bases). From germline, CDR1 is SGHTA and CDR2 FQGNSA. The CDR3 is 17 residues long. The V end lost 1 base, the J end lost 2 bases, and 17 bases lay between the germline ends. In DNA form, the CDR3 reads TGTGCCAGCAGCTTAGTAGGCGGGACTCCAATAAACTATGGCTACACCTTC. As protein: CASSLVGGTPINYGYTF.

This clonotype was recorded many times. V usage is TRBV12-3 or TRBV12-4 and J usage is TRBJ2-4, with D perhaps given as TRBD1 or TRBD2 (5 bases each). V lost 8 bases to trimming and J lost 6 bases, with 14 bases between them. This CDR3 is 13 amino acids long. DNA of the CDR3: TGTGCCAGCGGATCTGGGGGATCAAACATTCAGTACTTC. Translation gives CASGSGGSNIQYF.

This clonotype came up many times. The CDR3 DNA reads as TGTGCCAGCAGCTTCGGGGTAGATAATTCACCCCTCCACTTT. Translation gives CASSFGVDNSPLHF. The chain uses TRBV7-6 and TRBJ1-6; D uncertain. The CDR3 has 14 amino acids. V was shortened by 3 bases and J by 5 bases, with 8 bases between the two germline ends. Germline V gene sequence: CDR1 SGHVS, CDR2 FNYEAQ.

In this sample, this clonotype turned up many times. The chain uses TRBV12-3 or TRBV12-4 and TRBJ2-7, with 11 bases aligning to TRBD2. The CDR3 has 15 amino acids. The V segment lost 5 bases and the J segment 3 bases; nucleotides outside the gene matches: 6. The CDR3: CASSRRGLADYEQYF. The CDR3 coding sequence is TGTGCCAGCAGTCGCCGGGGACTAGCGGACTACGAGCAGTACTTC.

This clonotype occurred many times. The DNA of the CDR3 is TGTGCCAGCAGCTTAGAAGCTCGGGGGCAGACCCAGTACTTC. It yields the protein CASSLEARGQTQYF. The V and J genes are TRBV7-2 and TRBJ2-5; D might be TRBD1 or TRBD2, each matching 6 bases. The ends were cut back, 1 base at V and 6 bases at J, with 12 bases in the middle. The germline V gene encodes CDR1 SGHTA and CDR2 FQGNSA. The CDR3 contains 14 residues.

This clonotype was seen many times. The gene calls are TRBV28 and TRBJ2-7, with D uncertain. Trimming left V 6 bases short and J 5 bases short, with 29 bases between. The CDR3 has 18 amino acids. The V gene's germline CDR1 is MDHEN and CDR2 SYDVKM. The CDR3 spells CASSSPGSTEYSPNEQYV. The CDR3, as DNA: TGTGCCAGCAGCAGCCCCGGAAGTACAGAATACTCTCCTAACGAGCAGTACGTC.

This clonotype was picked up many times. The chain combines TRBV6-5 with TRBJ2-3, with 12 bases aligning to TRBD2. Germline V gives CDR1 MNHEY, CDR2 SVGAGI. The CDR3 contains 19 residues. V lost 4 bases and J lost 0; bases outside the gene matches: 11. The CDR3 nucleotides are TGTGCCAGCAGTTTCGTCCGACTAGCGGGAGAAACTAGCACAGATACGCAGTATTTT. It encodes CASSFVRLAGETSTDTQYF.

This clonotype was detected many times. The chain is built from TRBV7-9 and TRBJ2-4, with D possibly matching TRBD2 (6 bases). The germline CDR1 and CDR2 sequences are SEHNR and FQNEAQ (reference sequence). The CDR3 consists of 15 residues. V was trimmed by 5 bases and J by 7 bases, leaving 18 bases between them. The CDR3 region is CASSSLAGAGNIQYF. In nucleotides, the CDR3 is TGTGCCAGCAGCAGTCTGGCCGGCGCGGGGAACATTCAGTACTTC.

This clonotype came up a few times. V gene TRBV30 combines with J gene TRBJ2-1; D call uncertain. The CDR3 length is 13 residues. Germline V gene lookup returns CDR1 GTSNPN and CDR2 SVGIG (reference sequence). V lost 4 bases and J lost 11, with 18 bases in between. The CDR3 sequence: CAWMSDSTMKQFF. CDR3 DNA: TGTGCCTGGATGTCTGATAGTACAATGAAGCAGTTCTTC.

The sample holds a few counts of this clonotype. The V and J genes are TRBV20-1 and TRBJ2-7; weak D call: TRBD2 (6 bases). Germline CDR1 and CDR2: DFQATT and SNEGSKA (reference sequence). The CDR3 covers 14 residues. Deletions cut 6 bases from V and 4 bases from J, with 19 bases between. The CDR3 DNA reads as TGCAGTGCGACTAGGACCGACCACCGATACGAGCAGTACGTC. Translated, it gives CSATRTDHRYEQYV.

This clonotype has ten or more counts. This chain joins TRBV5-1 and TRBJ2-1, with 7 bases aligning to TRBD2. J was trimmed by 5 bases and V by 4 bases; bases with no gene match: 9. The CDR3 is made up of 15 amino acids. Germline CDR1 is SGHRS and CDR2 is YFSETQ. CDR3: CASSLLGGVHNEQFF. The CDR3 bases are TGCGCCAGCAGCCTTCTGGGGGGGGTCCACAATGAGCAGTTCTTC. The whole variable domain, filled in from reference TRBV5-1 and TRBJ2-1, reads KAGVTQTPRYLIKTRGQQVTLSCSPISGHRSVSWYQQTPGQGLQFLFEYFSETQRNKGNFPGRFSGRQFSNSRSEMNVSTLELGDSALYLCASSLLGGVHNEQFFGPGTRLTVL.

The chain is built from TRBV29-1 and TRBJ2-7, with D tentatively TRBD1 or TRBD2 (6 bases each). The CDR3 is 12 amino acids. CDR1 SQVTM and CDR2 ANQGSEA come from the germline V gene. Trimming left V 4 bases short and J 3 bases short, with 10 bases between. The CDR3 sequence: CSVVGGFYEQYF. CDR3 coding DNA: TGCAGCGTTGTGGGGGGCTTCTACGAGCAGTACTTC.

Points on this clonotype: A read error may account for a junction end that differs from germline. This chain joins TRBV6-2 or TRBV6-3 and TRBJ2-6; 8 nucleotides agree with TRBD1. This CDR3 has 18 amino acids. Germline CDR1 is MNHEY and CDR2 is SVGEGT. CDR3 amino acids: CASSTYGQGSSGANALTF. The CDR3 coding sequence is TGTGCCAGCAGCACCTACGGACAGGGAAGCTCTGGGGCCAACGCCCTGACTTTC.